The subject of this entry is one T cell receptor (beta chain). Its antigen remains unknown. Per the germline V gene, CDR1 is MNHNY and CDR2 is SVGAGI (reference sequence). Trimming cost V 8 bases and J 8 bases; bases outside gene matches: 14. The CDR3 is 15 amino acids. The sample is drawn from a study of identical twins. Overall study results and limits: Where beta out-of-frame sequences were concerned, excess twin sharing was weaker.

TCRdb reprocessed the 5' RACE reads with MiXCR, giving one entry per CDR3 protein. The sample yields roughly 350,000 distinct CDR3 sequences, approximately 10% seen once. The clonotype comes from a woman in her 50s in good health. Sequenced input: naive T cells sorted from blood. The rearrangement joins TRBV6-6 to TRBJ1-4, with 7 nucleotides matching TRBD1. This CDR3 reads CASSAVDRRIEKLFF. The CDR3 nucleotides read TGTGCCAGCTCAGCAGTGGACAGGAGGATCGAAAAACTGTTTTTT.